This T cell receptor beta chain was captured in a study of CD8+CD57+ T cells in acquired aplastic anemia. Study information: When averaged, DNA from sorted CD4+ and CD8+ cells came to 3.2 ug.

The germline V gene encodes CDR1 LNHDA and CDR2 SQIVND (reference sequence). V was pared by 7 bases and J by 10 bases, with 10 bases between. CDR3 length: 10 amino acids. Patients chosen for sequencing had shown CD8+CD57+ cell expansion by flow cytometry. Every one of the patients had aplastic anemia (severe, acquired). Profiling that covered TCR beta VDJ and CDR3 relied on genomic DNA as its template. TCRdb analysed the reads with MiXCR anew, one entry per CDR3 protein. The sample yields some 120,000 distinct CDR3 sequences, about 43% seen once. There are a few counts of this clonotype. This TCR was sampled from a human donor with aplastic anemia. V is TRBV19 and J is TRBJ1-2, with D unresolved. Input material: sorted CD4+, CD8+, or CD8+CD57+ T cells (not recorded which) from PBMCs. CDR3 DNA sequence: TGTGCCAGTAAAGCGGCTGACTACACCTTC. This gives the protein CASKAADYTF.